The clone carrying this T cell receptor beta chain was seen just once. Germline trimming cut 2 bases from V and 5 bases from J; bases unmatched to any gene: 6. The CDR3 loop spans 16 amino acids. Per the germline V gene, CDR1 is LNHDA and CDR2 is SQIVND (reference sequence). This sample is drawn from a study of blood T cell repertoires in COVID-19. Data came from immunoSEQ multiplex PCR; TCRdb stores just in-frame clones and leaves some out. The table lists about 160,000 clones, roughly 82% of them singletons. The V and J genes are TRBV19 and TRBJ1-6; TRBD1 aligns across 7 bases. The TCR was taken from a man between 65 and 85 years old with acute or convalescent COVID-19. The sample was peripheral blood. The CDR3, as DNA: TGTGCCAGTAGTATAACTCGAACAGGGGATAATTCACCCCTCCACTTT. Its protein is CASSITRTGDNSPLHF.